Listed below are T cell receptor beta chains from one sample, sequenced in a study of T cells in Graves' hyperthyroidism and ophthalmopathy. From the multiplex PCR reads, TCRdb called clonotypes with MiXCR, one entry per CDR3 protein. The sample shows 350,000 to 400,000 distinct CDR3 sequences, 14% to 15% of them seen only once. What was sequenced was blood. These receptors originate from a woman aged 25 to 39 with Graves' hyperthyroidism. The CDR3 runs from the conserved cysteine through the conserved F or W. D genes are given only for firm matches. Expanded clones are given a class, and other clones once, few, many or no size at all.

CDR3nt | CDR3aa | v_gene | abundance | d_gene | j_gene
TGTGCCAGCTCACCAAGGACAGCTGGGGCCAACGTCCTGACTTTC | CASSPRTAGANVLTF | TRBV18 | - | - | TRBJ2-6
TGCGCCAGCAGCTCCGATGGGTCTGGAAACACCATATATTTT | CASSSDGSGNTIYF | TRBV5-1 | many | - | TRBJ1-3
TGCAGTGCTAGATGGGGGACTAGCGGGAACCTACCCCAGTGGACCCAGTACTTC | CSARWGTSGNLPQWTQYF | TRBV20-1 | few | TRBD2 | TRBJ2-5
TGTGCCAGCTCACCACTTCCAGGATTGGGACAGCCCCAGCATTTT | CASSPLPGLGQPQHF | TRBV18 | many | - | TRBJ1-5
TGTGCCAGCAGTGACGAGCTTAGCACAGATACGCAGTATTTT | CASSDELSTDTQYF | TRBV6-1 | few | - | TRBJ2-3
TGCGCCAGCAGCATAGACAATGAGCAGTTCTTC | CASSIDNEQFF | TRBV5-1 | many | - | TRBJ2-1
TGTGCCAGCGCCCTAAGCTCCTACAATGAGCAGTTCTTC | CASALSSYNEQFF | TRBV12-3/TRBV12-4 | many | - | TRBJ2-1
TGTGCCTCTCAGGGGTTGAAGAATTCACCCCTCCACTTT | CASQGLKNSPLHF | TRBV30 | - | - | TRBJ1-6
TGTGCCAGCAGCGCCGGGACCTACCACACAGATACGCAGTATTTT | CASSAGTYHTDTQYF | TRBV27 | many | - | TRBJ2-3
TGTGCCAGCAGTGAAGAGTGGGACAACAGAAACAATGAGCAGTTCTTC | CASSEEWDNRNNEQFF | TRBV2 | many | - | TRBJ2-1
TGCAGTGCTAGACTACAGGGCAAAAATGAAAAACTGTTTTTT | CSARLQGKNEKLFF | TRBV20-1 | - | - | TRBJ1-4
TGTGCCGGCAGCTTGGGACTATCGGGTCAGGAGCAGTACTTC | CAGSLGLSGQEQYF | TRBV5-6 | - | TRBD2 | TRBJ2-7
TGTGCCAGCTCATACTCCGGGACTAGTAACAATGAGCAGTTCTTC | CASSYSGTSNNEQFF | TRBV18 | many | TRBD2 | TRBJ2-1
TGTGCCAGCGGTCCTCAGGGGCTTTTGGAAGAGACCCAGTACTTC | CASGPQGLLEETQYF | TRBV11-2 | many | - | TRBJ2-5
TGTGCCAGCATCCAGGGGGCCAGCACCGGGGAGCTGTTTTTT | CASIQGASTGELFF | TRBV12-3/TRBV12-4 | many | TRBD1 | TRBJ2-2
TGCAGTGCTAGTCGGGACCTGGGAGCTTTCTTT | CSASRDLGAFF | TRBV20-1 | many | - | TRBJ1-1
TGCAGTGCTCCACGCCGGGACAGGGGGGGTGAGACCCAGTACTTC | CSAPRRDRGGETQYF | TRBV20-1 | - | TRBD1 | TRBJ2-5
TGCAGCGTTGAGGGACAGACTAGCACAGATACGCAGTATTTT | CSVEGQTSTDTQYF | TRBV29-1 | - | TRBD1 | TRBJ2-3
TGCGCCAGCAGCTTGCGCGCTAGCGGGATCGACGAGCAGTACTTC | CASSLRASGIDEQYF | TRBV5-1 | - | TRBD2 | TRBJ2-7
TGTGCCAGTAGGCCGCGCGGAGGGCTTTCAGATACGCAGTATTTT | CASRPRGGLSDTQYF | TRBV19 | many | - | TRBJ2-3
TGTGCCGGCCGTCCGAGGGACTATAGCAATCAGCCCCAGCATTTT | CAGRPRDYSNQPQHF | TRBV28 | many | - | TRBJ1-5
TGTGCCAGCAGCCCACTTCTCACTAGCGGTCGTTGGACCCAGTACTTC | CASSPLLTSGRWTQYF | TRBV5-6 | - | TRBD2 | TRBJ2-5
TGTGCCAGCAATGTAGACAGGGGAACCGGGGAGCTGTTTTTT | CASNVDRGTGELFF | TRBV25-1 | few | TRBD1 | TRBJ2-2
TGCAGTGCTAATTCGGGGGGTCAGCCCCAGCATTTT | CSANSGGQPQHF | TRBV20-1 | many | - | TRBJ1-5
TGTGCCGTGGACAGGGGGCCCGGAGCGGCCGGGGAGCTGTTTTTT | CAVDRGPGAAGELFF | TRBV30 | many | TRBD1 | TRBJ2-2
TGTGCCAGCAGTTCGCTCCGGGACAGGGATGAAAGACTGTTTTTT | CASSSLRDRDERLFF | TRBV12-3/TRBV12-4 | - | TRBD1 | TRBJ1-4
TGTGCCAGCAGCTTAGTCGCTAGCGGGAGGCGCAGCTCCTACGAGCAGTACTTC | CASSLVASGRRSSYEQYF | TRBV7-2 | many | TRBD2 | TRBJ2-7
TGTGCCAGCAGCCCCGACTCCTATAATTCACCCCTCCACTTT | CASSPDSYNSPLHF | TRBV3-1 | many | - | TRBJ1-6
TGTGCCAGTAGTATAGATCGGGGTGAGCAGTTCTTC | CASSIDRGEQFF | TRBV19 | - | - | TRBJ2-1
TGTGCCAGCTTTAGGGAGTTGGACAATGAGCAGTTCTTC | CASFRELDNEQFF | TRBV6-1 | many | - | TRBJ2-1
TGTGCCAGCACTCCCGTGGGCGGGAGGAGTGAGCAGTACTTC | CASTPVGGRSEQYF | TRBV27 | many | TRBD2 | TRBJ2-7
TGTGCCAGCAGCGTAGAGGGCGGGAGCTCCTACAATGAGCAGTTCTTC | CASSVEGGSSYNEQFF | TRBV9 | - | TRBD2 | TRBJ2-1
TGTGCCAGCAGCAGAGCGGGACAGGGGATCGATGAGCAGTTCTTC | CASSRAGQGIDEQFF | TRBV7-8 | many | TRBD1 | TRBJ2-1
TGTGCCAGCAGCTTATACGGTAGCGGGGGAACCTACGAGCAGTACTTC | CASSLYGSGGTYEQYF | TRBV7-3 | - | TRBD2 | TRBJ2-7
TGTGCCAGCAGCGTAGGCAATAGGGGGACAACCGAGCAGTACTTC | CASSVGNRGTTEQYF | TRBV9 | - | - | TRBJ2-7
TGTGCCAGCAGTTCGCCGGGACAGGGAACCTACGAGCAGTACTTC | CASSSPGQGTYEQYF | TRBV12-3/TRBV12-4 | many | TRBD1 | TRBJ2-7
TGTGCCACCAGTGCTCCAGCCGGGAGGACGGAGACCCAGTACTTC | CATSAPAGRTETQYF | TRBV24-1 | - | TRBD2 | TRBJ2-5
TGTGCCTGGAGGGCACAGGGGAGCTCCTACAATGAGCAGTTCTTC | CAWRAQGSSYNEQFF | TRBV30 | - | TRBD1 | TRBJ2-1
TGCAGTGCTAGGGACTCGAGGCAGGGGCTTGAGGAGACCCAGTACTTC | CSARDSRQGLEETQYF | TRBV20-1 | few | - | TRBJ2-5
TGTGCCAGCAGTTACGAAGAGACCCAGTACTTC | CASSYEETQYF | TRBV2 | many | - | TRBJ2-5
TGCGCCAGCAGCTTGGTTACCGGTGGTGTCGGGGAGCTGTTTTTT | CASSLVTGGVGELFF | TRBV5-1 | - | - | TRBJ2-2
TGTGCCAGCAGCAGAGGCGAACAGGGGTTGAACACTGAAGCTTTCTTT | CASSRGEQGLNTEAFF | TRBV12-3/TRBV12-4 | many | TRBD1 | TRBJ1-1
TGTGCCAGCAGCTCCTCGGGTAACGAGCAGTACTTC | CASSSSGNEQYF | TRBV7-2 | many | - | TRBJ2-7
TGTGCCTCCGGGGGCCTGAACACCGGGGAGCTGTTTTTT | CASGGLNTGELFF | TRBV28 | - | - | TRBJ2-2
TGTGCCAGCAGCGTAGGGGATAGGTTGAGGACTGAAGCTTTCTTT | CASSVGDRLRTEAFF | TRBV9 | - | - | TRBJ1-1
TGTGCCAGCAGCCAACCTTCTCAGGGGGGTCGGTTCTTC | CASSQPSQGGRFF | TRBV3-1 | few | - | TRBJ2-1
TGTGCCAGCAGTGAACGGGGCGCAACAGATACGCAGTATTTT | CASSERGATDTQYF | TRBV6-1 | few | - | TRBJ2-3
TGTGCCAGCAGCCGGCTCGGAGCGGTCTCCTACAATGAGCAGTTCTTC | CASSRLGAVSYNEQFF | TRBV9 | - | - | TRBJ2-1
TGTGCCAGCAGTTTCCGACTAGCGGGAACGGATACGCAGTATTTT | CASSFRLAGTDTQYF | TRBV28 | many | TRBD2 | TRBJ2-3
TGTGCCAGCAGCAGTAACAGGGGGGACACTGAAGCTTTCTTT | CASSSNRGDTEAFF | TRBV5-5 | many | TRBD1 | TRBJ1-1
TGTGCCAGCAGCTTAGGGTCTCCGGGTTGGGAGCAGTACTTC | CASSLGSPGWEQYF | TRBV11-2 | many | - | TRBJ2-7
TGTGCCAGCAGCCAGGGACTTACTCAGCCCCAGCATTTT | CASSQGLTQPQHF | TRBV14 | - | - | TRBJ1-5
TGTGCCAGCAGTTTGCTGACGTTCCAAGAGACCCAGTACTTC | CASSLLTFQETQYF | TRBV28 | - | - | TRBJ2-5